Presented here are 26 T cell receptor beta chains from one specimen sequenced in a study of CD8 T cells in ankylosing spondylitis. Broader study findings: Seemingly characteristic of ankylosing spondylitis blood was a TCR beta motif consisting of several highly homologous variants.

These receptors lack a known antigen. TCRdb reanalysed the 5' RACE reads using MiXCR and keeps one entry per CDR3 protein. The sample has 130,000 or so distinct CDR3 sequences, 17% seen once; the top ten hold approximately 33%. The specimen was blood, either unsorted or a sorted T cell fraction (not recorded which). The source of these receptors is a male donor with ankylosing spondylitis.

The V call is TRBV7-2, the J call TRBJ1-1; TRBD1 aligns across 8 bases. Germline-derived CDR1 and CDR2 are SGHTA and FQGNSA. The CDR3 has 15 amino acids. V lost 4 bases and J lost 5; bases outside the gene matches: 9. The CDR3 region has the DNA TGTGCCAGCAGCTCCGAAGCAGGGGGCTGGACTGAAGCTTTCTTT. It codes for CASSSEAGGWTEAFF.

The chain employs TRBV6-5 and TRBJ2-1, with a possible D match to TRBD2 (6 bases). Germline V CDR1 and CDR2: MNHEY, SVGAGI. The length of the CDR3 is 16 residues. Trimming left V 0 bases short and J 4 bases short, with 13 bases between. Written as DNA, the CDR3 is TGTGCCAGCAGTTACTCGTTGGCTAGCGTGTACAATGAGCAGTTCTTC. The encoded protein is CASSYSLASVYNEQFF.

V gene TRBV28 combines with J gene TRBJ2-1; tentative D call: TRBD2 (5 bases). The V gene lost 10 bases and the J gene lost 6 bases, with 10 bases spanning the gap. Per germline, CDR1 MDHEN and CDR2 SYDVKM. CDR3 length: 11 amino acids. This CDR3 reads CATDLSNEQFF. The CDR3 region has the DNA TGTGCCACGGACTTAAGCAATGAGCAGTTCTTC.

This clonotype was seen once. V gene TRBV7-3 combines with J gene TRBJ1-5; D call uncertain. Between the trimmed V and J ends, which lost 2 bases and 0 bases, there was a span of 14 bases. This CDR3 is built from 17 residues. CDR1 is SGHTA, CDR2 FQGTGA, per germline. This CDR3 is CASSLGFGPYSNQPQHF. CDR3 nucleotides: TGTGCCAGCAGCTTAGGTTTTGGGCCATATAGCAATCAGCCCCAGCATTTT.

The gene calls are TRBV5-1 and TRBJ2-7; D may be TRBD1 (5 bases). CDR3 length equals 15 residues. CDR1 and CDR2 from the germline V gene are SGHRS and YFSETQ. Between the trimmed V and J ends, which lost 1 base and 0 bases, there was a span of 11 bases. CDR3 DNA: TGCGCCAGCAGCTTGAGTGGGGCCGGCTCCTACGAGCAGTACTTC. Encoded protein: CASSLSGAGSYEQYF.

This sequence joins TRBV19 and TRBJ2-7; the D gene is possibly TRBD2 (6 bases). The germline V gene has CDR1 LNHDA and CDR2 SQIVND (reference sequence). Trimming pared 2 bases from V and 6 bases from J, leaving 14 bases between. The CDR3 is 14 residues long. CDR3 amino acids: CASSILGGFGEQYF. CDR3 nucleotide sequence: TGTGCCAGTAGTATACTTGGGGGGTTTGGCGAGCAGTACTTC. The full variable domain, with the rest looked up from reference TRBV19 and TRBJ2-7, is DGGITQSPKYLFRKEGQNVTLSCEQNLNHDAMYWYRQDPGQGLRLIYYSQIVNDFQKGDIAEGYSVSREKKESFPLTVTSAQKNPTAFYLCASSILGGFGEQYFGPGTRLTVT.

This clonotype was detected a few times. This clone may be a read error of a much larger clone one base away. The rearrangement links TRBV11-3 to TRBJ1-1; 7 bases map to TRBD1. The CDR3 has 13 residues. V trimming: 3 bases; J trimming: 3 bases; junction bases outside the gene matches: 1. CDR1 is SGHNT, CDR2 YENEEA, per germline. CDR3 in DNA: TGTGCCAGCAGCTTTACAGGGGACACTGAAGCTTTCTTT. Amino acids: CASSFTGDTEAFF.

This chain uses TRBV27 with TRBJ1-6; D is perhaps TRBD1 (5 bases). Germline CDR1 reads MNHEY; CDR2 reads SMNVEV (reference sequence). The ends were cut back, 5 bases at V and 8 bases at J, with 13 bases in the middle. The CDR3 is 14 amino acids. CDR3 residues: CASSGGTDYSPLHF. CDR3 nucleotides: TGTGCCAGCAGTGGCGGGACGGATTATTCACCCCTCCACTTT.

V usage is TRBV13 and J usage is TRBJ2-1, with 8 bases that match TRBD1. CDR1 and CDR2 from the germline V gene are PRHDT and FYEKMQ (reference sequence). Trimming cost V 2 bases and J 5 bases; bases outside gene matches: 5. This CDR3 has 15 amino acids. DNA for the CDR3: TGTGCCAGCAGCTTATGGGACAGGAGGGACAATGAGCAGTTCTTC. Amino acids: CASSLWDRRDNEQFF.

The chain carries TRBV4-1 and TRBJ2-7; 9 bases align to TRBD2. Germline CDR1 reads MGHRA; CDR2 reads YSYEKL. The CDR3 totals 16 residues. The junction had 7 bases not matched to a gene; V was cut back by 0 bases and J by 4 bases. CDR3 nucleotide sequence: TGCGCCAGCAGCCAAGATCCTAGCAGCGGGAGGTACGAGCAGTACTTC. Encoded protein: CASSQDPSSGRYEQYF.

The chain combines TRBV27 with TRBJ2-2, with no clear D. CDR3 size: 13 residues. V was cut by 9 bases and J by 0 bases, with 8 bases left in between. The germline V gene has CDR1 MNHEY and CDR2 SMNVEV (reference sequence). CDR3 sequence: CASGKPNTGELFF. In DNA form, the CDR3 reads TGTGCCAGTGGCAAACCGAACACCGGGGAGCTGTTTTTT.

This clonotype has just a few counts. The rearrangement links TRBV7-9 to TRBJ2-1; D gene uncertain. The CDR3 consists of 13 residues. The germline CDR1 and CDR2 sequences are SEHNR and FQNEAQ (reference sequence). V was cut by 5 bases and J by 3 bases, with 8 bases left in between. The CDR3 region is CASSDALYNEQFF. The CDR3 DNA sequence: TGTGCCAGCAGCGATGCACTCTACAATGAGCAGTTCTTC.

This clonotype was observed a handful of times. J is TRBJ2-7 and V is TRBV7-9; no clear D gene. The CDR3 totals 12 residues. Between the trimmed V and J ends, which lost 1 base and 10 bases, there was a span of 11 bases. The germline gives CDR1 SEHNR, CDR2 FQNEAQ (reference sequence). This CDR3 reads CASSLGRTQQYF. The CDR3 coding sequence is TGTGCCAGCAGCTTAGGCAGGACCCAACAGTACTTC.

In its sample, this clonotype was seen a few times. The CDR3 loop is CASSTGSGELFF. The CDR3 nucleotides read TGTGCCAGCAGTACAGGGTCCGGGGAGCTGTTTTTT. V is TRBV6-5 and J is TRBJ2-2; the D gene is possibly TRBD1 (6 bases). In germline, CDR1 is MNHEY, CDR2 SVGAGI. The CDR3 covers 12 residues. Trimming removed 5 bases from V and 6 bases from J, with 7 bases in between.

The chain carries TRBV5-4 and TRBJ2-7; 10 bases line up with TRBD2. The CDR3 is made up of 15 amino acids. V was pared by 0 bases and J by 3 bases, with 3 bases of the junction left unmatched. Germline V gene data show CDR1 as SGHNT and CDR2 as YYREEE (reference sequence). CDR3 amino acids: CASSLGGTSDYEQYF. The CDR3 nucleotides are TGTGCCAGCAGCTTGGGGGGGACTAGCGACTACGAGCAGTACTTC.

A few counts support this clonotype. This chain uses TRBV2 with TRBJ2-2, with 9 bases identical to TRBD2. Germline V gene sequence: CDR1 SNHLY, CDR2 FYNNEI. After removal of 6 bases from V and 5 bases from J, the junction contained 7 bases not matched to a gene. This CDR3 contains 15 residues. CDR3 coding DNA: TGTGCCAGCAGGGTAGCGGGAGTTGAGACCGGGGAGCTGTTTTTT. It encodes CASRVAGVETGELFF. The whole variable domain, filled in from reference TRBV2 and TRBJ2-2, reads EPEVTQTPSHQVTQMGQEVILRCVPISNHLYFYWYRQILGQKVEFLVSFYNNEISEKSEIFDDQFSVERPDGSNFTLKIRSTKLEDSAMYFCASRVAGVETGELFFGEGSRLTVL.

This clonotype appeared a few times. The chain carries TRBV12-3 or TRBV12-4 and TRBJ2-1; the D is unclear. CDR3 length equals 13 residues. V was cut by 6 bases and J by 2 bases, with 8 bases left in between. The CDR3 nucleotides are TGTGCCAGCAGCCCCTTCACCTACAATGAGCAGTTCTTC. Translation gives CASSPFTYNEQFF.

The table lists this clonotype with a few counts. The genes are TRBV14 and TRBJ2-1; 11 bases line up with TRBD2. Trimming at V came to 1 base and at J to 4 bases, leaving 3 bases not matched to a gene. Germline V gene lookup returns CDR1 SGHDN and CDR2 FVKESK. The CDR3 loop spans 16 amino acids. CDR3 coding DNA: TGTGCCAGCAGCCAAGGCGGGACTAGCGGATACAATGAGCAGTTCTTC. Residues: CASSQGGTSGYNEQFF.

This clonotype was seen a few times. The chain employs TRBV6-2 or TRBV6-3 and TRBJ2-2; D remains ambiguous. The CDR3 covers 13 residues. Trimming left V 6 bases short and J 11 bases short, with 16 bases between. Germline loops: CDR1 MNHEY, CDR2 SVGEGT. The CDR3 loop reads CASSYDTRQELFF. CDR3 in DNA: TGTGCCAGCAGCTACGACACCCGGCAAGAGCTGTTTTTT.

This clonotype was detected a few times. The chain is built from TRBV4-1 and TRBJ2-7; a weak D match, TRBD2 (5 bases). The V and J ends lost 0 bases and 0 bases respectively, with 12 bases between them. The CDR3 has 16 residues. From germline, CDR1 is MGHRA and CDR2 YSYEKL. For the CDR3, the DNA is TGCGCCAGCAGCCAAGATAGGTGGGAGAGCTCCTACGAGCAGTACTTC. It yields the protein CASSQDRWESSYEQYF.

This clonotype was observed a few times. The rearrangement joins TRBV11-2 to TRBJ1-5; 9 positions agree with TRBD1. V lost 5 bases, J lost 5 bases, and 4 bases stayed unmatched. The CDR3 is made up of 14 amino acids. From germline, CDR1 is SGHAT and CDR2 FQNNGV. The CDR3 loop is CASSARQGDQPQHF. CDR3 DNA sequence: TGTGCCAGCAGCGCTAGACAGGGGGATCAGCCCCAGCATTTT.

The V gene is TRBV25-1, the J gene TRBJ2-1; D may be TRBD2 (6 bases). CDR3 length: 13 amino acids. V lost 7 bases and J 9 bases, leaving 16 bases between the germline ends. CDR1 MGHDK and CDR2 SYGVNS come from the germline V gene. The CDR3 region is CASTPGGIAEQFF. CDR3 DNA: TGTGCCAGCACCCCAGGAGGGATCGCTGAGCAGTTCTTC.

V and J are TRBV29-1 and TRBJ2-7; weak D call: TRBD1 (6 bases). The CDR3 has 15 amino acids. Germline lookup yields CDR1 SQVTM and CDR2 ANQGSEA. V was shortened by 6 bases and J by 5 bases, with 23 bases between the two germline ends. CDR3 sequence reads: CSVLGDTSSNHEQYF. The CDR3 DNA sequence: TGCAGCGTCCTCGGGGACACTAGTTCGAACCACGAGCAGTACTTC.

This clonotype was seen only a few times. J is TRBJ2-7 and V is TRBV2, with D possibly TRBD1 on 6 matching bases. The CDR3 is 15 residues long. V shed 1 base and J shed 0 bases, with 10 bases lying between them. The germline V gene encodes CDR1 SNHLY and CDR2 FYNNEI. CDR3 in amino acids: CASSEGWDTSYEQYF. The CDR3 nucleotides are TGTGCCAGCAGTGAAGGCTGGGACACCTCCTACGAGCAGTACTTC.

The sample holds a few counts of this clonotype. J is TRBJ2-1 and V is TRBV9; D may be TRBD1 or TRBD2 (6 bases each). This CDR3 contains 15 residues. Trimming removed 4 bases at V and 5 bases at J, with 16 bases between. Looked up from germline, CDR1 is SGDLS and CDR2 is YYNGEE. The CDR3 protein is CASSISGAGNNEQFF. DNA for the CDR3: TGTGCCAGCAGCATCTCGGGGGCGGGGAACAATGAGCAGTTCTTC.

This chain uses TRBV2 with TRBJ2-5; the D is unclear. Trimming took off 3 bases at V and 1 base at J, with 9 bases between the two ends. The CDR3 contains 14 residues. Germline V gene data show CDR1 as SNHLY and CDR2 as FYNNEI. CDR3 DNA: TGTGCCAGCAGTGAGCTGGGTGTCCAAGAGACCCAGTACTTC. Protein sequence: CASSELGVQETQYF.